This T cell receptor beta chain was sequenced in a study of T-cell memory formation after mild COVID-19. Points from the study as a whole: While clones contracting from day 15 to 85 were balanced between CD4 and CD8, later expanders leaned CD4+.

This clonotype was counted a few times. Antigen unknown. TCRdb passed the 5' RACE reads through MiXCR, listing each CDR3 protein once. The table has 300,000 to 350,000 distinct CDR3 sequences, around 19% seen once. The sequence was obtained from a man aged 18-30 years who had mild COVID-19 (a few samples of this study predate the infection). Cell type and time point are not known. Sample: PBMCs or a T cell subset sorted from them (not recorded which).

The CDR3 protein is CAIRQNTEAFF. CDR3 bases: TGTGCCATCAGGCAGAACACTGAAGCTTTCTTT. This rearrangement joins TRBV10-3 to TRBJ1-1, with D unclear. The CDR3 runs to 11 residues. Germline-derived CDR1 and CDR2 are ENHRY and SYGVKD. V was shortened by 6 bases and J by 1 base, with 3 bases between the two germline ends.